This note documents a single TCR beta chain sequence. This record comes from a study of blood T cell repertoires in COVID-19. The protocol was immunoSEQ multiplex PCR, while the TCRdb copy is restricted to in-frame clones and leaves out a portion. Among approximately 280,000 clones listed, 85% were seen once. Germline V CDR1 and CDR2: SNHLY, FYNNEI. CDR3 length: 15 residues. Trimming stripped 4 bases from V and 5 bases from J, with 17 bases between. The material sequenced was PBMCs or T cells enriched from blood (not recorded which). The clonotype comes from a woman aged 50 to 60 who had recovered from COVID-19. The J gene is TRBJ2-5, the V gene TRBV2, with D possibly being TRBD2 (6 bases). CDR3 bases: TGTGCCAGCAGTGCACGGGGCGGGGCGGCTGAGACCCAGTACTTC. Protein sequence: CASSARGGAAETQYF.